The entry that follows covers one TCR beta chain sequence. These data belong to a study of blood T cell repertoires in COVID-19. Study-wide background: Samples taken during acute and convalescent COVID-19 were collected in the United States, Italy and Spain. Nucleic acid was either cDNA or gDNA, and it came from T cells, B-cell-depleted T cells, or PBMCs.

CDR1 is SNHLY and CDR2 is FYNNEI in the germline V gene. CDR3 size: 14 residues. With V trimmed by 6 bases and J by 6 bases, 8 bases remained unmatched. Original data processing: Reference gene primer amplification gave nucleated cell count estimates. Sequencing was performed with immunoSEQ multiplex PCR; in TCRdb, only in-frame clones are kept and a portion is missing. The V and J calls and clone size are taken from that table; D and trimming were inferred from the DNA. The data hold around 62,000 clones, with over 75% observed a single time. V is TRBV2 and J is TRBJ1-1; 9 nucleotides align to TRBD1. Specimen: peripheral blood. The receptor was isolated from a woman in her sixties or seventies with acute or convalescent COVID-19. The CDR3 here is CASSPGQGQSEAFF. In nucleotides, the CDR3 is TGTGCCAGCAGCCCGGGACAGGGTCAATCTGAAGCTTTCTTT.